The 16 T cell receptor beta chains below were found in one sample sequenced in a study of T cell repertoires in cytomegalovirus infection. Their recognized antigens are unknown. TCRdb reanalysed the reads using MiXCR and keeps one entry per CDR3 protein. The table has 750,000 to 950,000 distinct CDR3 sequences, about 29% seen once. This sample comprised cultured CD8+ T cells from PBMCs, obtained from culture after CMV antigen stimulation. These receptor sequences come from a human donor in good health (CMV status not recorded). Some clones in this sample may be carry-over from other donors' samples.

The rearrangement joins TRBV6-5 to TRBJ2-7, with 8 bases lining up with TRBD1. Germline assignment: CDR1 MNHEY and CDR2 SVGAGI. The CDR3 consists of 13 residues. The trim removed 6 bases at V and 9 bases at J, leaving 10 bases unmatched. Here the CDR3 reads CASRVGQGRGQYF. As DNA, the CDR3 is TGTGCCAGCAGGGTCGGACAGGGTCGGGGGCAGTACTTC.

The chain carries TRBV12-5 and TRBJ1-2; D is perhaps TRBD1 (5 bases). Per germline, CDR1 LGHNT and CDR2 FRNRAP. The V gene lost 0 bases and the J gene lost 2 bases, with 10 bases spanning the gap. CDR3 size: 15 residues. The CDR3 loop reads CASGLVRPGNYGYTF. As DNA, the CDR3 is TGTGCTAGTGGTTTGGTCAGGCCAGGGAACTATGGCTACACCTTC.

The chain has TRBV15 and TRBJ1-1; D perhaps matches TRBD1 (6 bases). The CDR3 runs to 17 residues. Germline assignment: CDR1 LNHNV and CDR2 YYDKDF (reference sequence). Deletions cut 9 bases from V and 3 bases from J, with 26 bases between. CDR3 sequence reads: CATSFWTDSLGDTEAFF. CDR3 coding DNA: TGTGCCACGTCCTTTTGGACAGACTCATTGGGGGACACTGAAGCTTTCTTT. The full variable domain, rest sourced from reference TRBV15 and TRBJ1-1, is DAMVIQNPRYQVTQFGKPVTLSCSQTLNHNVMYWYQQKSSQAPKLLFHYYDKDFNNEADTPDNFQSRRPNTSFCFLDIRSPGLGDTAMYLCATSFWTDSLGDTEAFFGQGTRLTVV.

The gene calls are TRBV27 and TRBJ1-1, with 7 bases fitting TRBD1. Unmatched junction bases numbered 10, after V lost 5 bases and J lost 4 bases. Germline V CDR1 and CDR2: MNHEY, SMNVEV (reference sequence). This CDR3 is 15 amino acids long. DNA for the CDR3: TGTGCCAGCAGTACTCAAAAGGGGGCCGGCACTGAAGCTTTCTTT. It yields the protein CASSTQKGAGTEAFF.

There are a few counts of this clonotype. V usage is TRBV10-3 and J usage is TRBJ1-1; no clear D. Deletions cut 8 bases from V and 1 base from J, with 14 bases between. CDR3 size: 14 residues. In germline, CDR1 is ENHRY, CDR2 SYGVKD. The CDR3 loop is CAIAVSKGNTEAFF. The DNA for the CDR3 is TGTGCCATCGCCGTCAGTAAGGGGAACACTGAAGCTTTCTTT.

This clonotype was seen at least ten times. The chain is built from TRBV7-6 and TRBJ1-5; D unresolved. Germline V CDR1 and CDR2: SGHVS, FNYEAQ. The V end lost 1 base, the J end lost 7 bases, and 8 bases lay between the germline ends. This CDR3 is built from 13 residues. The CDR3 loop reads CASSLGSGQPQHF. CDR3 sequence (DNA): TGTGCCAGCAGCTTAGGTTCAGGCCAGCCCCAGCATTTT.

On this clonotype: A much larger clone sits a single nucleotide away, making a read error possible. The rearrangement joins TRBV7-4 to TRBJ2-5; 7 bases match TRBD1. The germline gives CDR1 SGHVT, CDR2 SQSDAQ. The CDR3 contains 16 residues. Trimming at V came to 0 bases and at J to 1 base, leaving 5 bases not matched to a gene. CDR3 DNA sequence: TGTGCCAGCAGCTTAGCCTCCTGGGACAGCCAAGAGACCCAGTACTTC. Its translation: CASSLASWDSQETQYF. The variable domain in full, with the rest retrieved from reference TRBV7-4 and TRBJ2-5, is GAGVSQSPRYKVAKRGRDVALRCDSISGHVTLYWYRQTLGQGSEVLTYSQSDAQRDKSGRPSGRFSAERPERSVSTLKIQRTEQGDSAVYLCASSLASWDSQETQYFGPGTRLLVL.

The genes are TRBV27 and TRBJ2-5, with 7 bases fitting TRBD1. Germline lookup yields CDR1 MNHEY and CDR2 SMNVEV (reference sequence). The CDR3 sequence is 16 residues long. V was clipped by 2 bases and J by 6 bases; unmatched bases: 12. The CDR3 reads CASSLSGAGGMKTQYF. DNA for the CDR3: TGTGCCAGCAGTTTAAGTGGGGCAGGGGGTATGAAGACCCAGTACTTC.

This clonotype appeared a few times. The chain employs TRBV19 and TRBJ2-1, with TRBD1 matching 9 bases. The germline gives CDR1 LNHDA, CDR2 SQIVND (reference sequence). The length of the CDR3 is 15 residues. J lost 4 bases, V lost 2 bases, and 3 bases had no gene match. CDR3 loop: CASSIMGQGYNEQFF. The CDR3 region has the DNA TGTGCCAGTAGTATAATGGGACAGGGTTACAATGAGCAGTTCTTC. Complete variable domain (other parts from reference TRBV19 and TRBJ2-1): DGGITQSPKYLFRKEGQNVTLSCEQNLNHDAMYWYRQDPGQGLRLIYYSQIVNDFQKGDIAEGYSVSREKKESFPLTVTSAQKNPTAFYLCASSIMGQGYNEQFFGPGTRLTVL.

This clonotype showed up just a few times. V usage is TRBV6-5 and J usage is TRBJ1-1; D remains ambiguous. V shed 4 bases and J shed 0 bases, with 12 bases lying between them. The germline CDR1 and CDR2 sequences are MNHEY and SVGAGI. CDR3 length equals 15 residues. The CDR3 nucleotides are TGTGCCAGCAGTTTATTTGGGAAGGTGAACACTGAAGCTTTCTTT. Protein sequence: CASSLFGKVNTEAFF.

The V call is TRBV3-1, the J call TRBJ1-2; TRBD1 might be the D (6 bases). CDR3 length equals 15 residues. The V end lost 4 bases, the J end lost 4 bases, and 16 bases lay between the germline ends. Germline CDR1 is LGHDT and CDR2 is YNNKEL (reference sequence). The CDR3 reads CASSPRDGDTYGYTF. CDR3 bases: TGTGCCAGCAGCCCTCGTGATGGGGACACCTATGGCTACACCTTC.

The rearrangement uses TRBV6-5 and TRBJ1-1, with D perhaps TRBD1 (6 bases). The CDR3 runs to 13 residues. Germline CDR1 and CDR2: MNHEY and SVGAGI. V lost 2 bases and J lost 4, with 8 bases in between. The CDR3 nucleotides are TGTGCCAGCAGTTACGAGGGGGGCACTGAAGCTTTCTTT. Protein sequence: CASSYEGGTEAFF.

In this sample, this clonotype turned up once. The V and J genes are TRBV19 and TRBJ1-1, with 7 bases lining up with TRBD1. Germline trimming cut 5 bases from V and 6 bases from J; bases unmatched to any gene: 18. Germline loops: CDR1 LNHDA, CDR2 SQIVND (reference sequence). CDR3 length: 17 residues. DNA for the CDR3: TGTGCCAGTAGTCCCATCGACAGGGCTAGGCCAGCACCTGAAGCTTTCTTT. The encoded protein is CASSPIDRARPAPEAFF. Full variable domain (remainder filled in from reference TRBV19 and TRBJ1-1): DGGITQSPKYLFRKEGQNVTLSCEQNLNHDAMYWYRQDPGQGLRLIYYSQIVNDFQKGDIAEGYSVSREKKESFPLTVTSAQKNPTAFYLCASSPIDRARPAPEAFFGQGTRLTVV.

This clonotype was seen repeatedly, ten times or more. The chain is built from TRBV7-6 and TRBJ1-2, with 7 bases aligning to TRBD1. The CDR3 is made up of 12 amino acids. Germline V gene lookup returns CDR1 SGHVS and CDR2 FNYEAQ. The junction had 5 bases not matched to a gene; V was cut back by 10 bases and J by 3 bases. CDR3 DNA sequence: TGTGCCATCGGACAGGCTCACTATGGCTACACCTTC. This encodes CAIGQAHYGYTF.

The chain links TRBV4-1 to TRBJ1-5; D ambiguous. This CDR3 has 15 amino acids. CDR1 is MGHRA and CDR2 is YSYEKL in the germline V gene. V was shortened by 2 bases and J by 3 bases, with 11 bases between the two germline ends. Here the CDR3 DNA reads TGCGCCAGCAGCCAAAGCTGGTCGGACAATCAGCCCCAGCATTTT. Translated: CASSQSWSDNQPQHF.

In this sample, this clonotype turned up a few times. The J gene is TRBJ2-7, the V gene TRBV7-6, with TRBD2 matching 8 bases. Unmatched junction bases numbered 4, after V lost 3 bases and J lost 3 bases. The CDR3 totals 14 residues. Germline V gene data show CDR1 as SGHVS and CDR2 as FNYEAQ. The CDR3 loop reads CASSFGGADYEQYF. The CDR3 region has the DNA TGTGCCAGCAGCTTCGGGGGGGCAGACTACGAGCAGTACTTC.